The rows below give T cell receptor beta chains drawn from one sample of a study of blood T cells in healthy people across ages. A single record per CDR3 protein comes from TCRdb applying MiXCR to the 5' RACE reads. This table holds 800,000 to 950,000 distinct CDR3 sequences, about 27% found once. These data also formed part of another study, on T cells of mothers and their children.

Sequenced sample: blood. These TCRs come from a woman aged 35 to 49 in good health. CDR3s include the opening cysteine and the closing phenylalanine or tryptophan. The D gene is left open where the match is weak. Not every row has a clone size; where given, it reads once, few, many or a size class.

D gene	V gene	J gene	clone size	CDR3 DNA	CDR3 protein
.	TRBV6-5	TRBJ1-1	few	TGTGCCAGCAGTTACTCCCCGGGAGGGGTGAACACTGAAGCTTTCTTT	CASSYSPGGVNTEAFF
.	TRBV10-2	TRBJ2-2	.	TGCGCCAGCAGTGAGTCGATGGTCAGTACCACGAACACCGGGGAGCTGTTTTTT	CASSESMVSTTNTGELFF
.	TRBV6-6	TRBJ2-1	few	TGTGCCGGCAGCGGAGGGACCGCTTCTGGCAATGAGCAGTTCTTC	CAGSGGTASGNEQFF
.	TRBV12-3/TRBV12-4	TRBJ1-1	.	TGTGCCAGCAGGTTAGCCCCCGGCACCGAAGCTTTCTTT	CASRLAPGTEAFF
TRBD2	TRBV7-2	TRBJ2-5	many	TGTGCCAGCAGCTTCTTACTAGCGGCAGAGACCCAGTACTTC	CASSFLLAAETQYF
TRBD1	TRBV6-2/TRBV6-3	TRBJ1-2	.	TGTGCCAGCAGTTACGGGACAGAGTATGGCTACACCTTC	CASSYGTEYGYTF
.	TRBV5-6	TRBJ1-2	many	TGTGCCAGCAGCCAAGACAGCTCGGGCTACACCTTC	CASSQDSSGYTF
.	TRBV20-1	TRBJ1-2	many	TGCAGTGCTCTGGGGCTGACCTGGAACTATGGCTACACCTTC	CSALGLTWNYGYTF
.	TRBV29-1	TRBJ2-7	many	TGCAGCGTTCTCGGGACATCCTACGAGCAGTACTTC	CSVLGTSYEQYF
.	TRBV6-6	TRBJ2-1	few	TGTGCCAGCAAGGGCAGAAACAATGAGCAGTTCTTC	CASKGRNNEQFF
.	TRBV18	TRBJ2-1	.	TGTGCCAGCTCACCGCAACTAATGCAGGGTGGGAGAGACAATGAGCAGTTCTTC	CASSPQLMQGGRDNEQFF
.	TRBV27	TRBJ2-3	.	TGTGCCAGCACCATCCGTGGCACAGATACGCAGTATTTT	CASTIRGTDTQYF
TRBD1	TRBV7-2	TRBJ1-2	.	TGTGCCAGCAGCTTGGTTCCGGGGACAGCTGAACTTGAGGGCTACACCTTC	CASSLVPGTAELEGYTF
TRBD2	TRBV3-1	TRBJ2-3	few	TGTGCCAGCAGCCGAGCTAGCGGGGAAATCACAGATACGCAGTATTTT	CASSRASGEITDTQYF
.	TRBV12-5	TRBJ2-2	.	TGTGCTAGCTCCGTGGGAGTTCTTAACACCGGGGAGCTGTTTTTT	CASSVGVLNTGELFF
TRBD1	TRBV29-1	TRBJ1-1	.	TGCAGCGATCTCTATGAGGGGGCGGACACTGAAGCTTTCTTT	CSDLYEGADTEAFF
.	TRBV9	TRBJ2-7	many	TGTGCCAGCAGCGTAGCCTTGAGCTCCTACGAGCAGTACTTC	CASSVALSSYEQYF
.	TRBV5-1	TRBJ1-1	.	TGCGCCAGCAGCTTGCCGGGGCCTGAAGCTTTCTTT	CASSLPGPEAFF
TRBD2	TRBV7-8	TRBJ2-5	many	TGTGCCAGCAGCTTACGGGCCGCGGGGGGGGGGATAGAGACCCAGTACTTC	CASSLRAAGGGIETQYF
TRBD2	TRBV27	TRBJ2-7	many	TGTGCCAGCAGTTTATCGGGACTAGCGGGGGGCTACTACGAGCAGTACTTC	CASSLSGLAGGYYEQYF
.	TRBV28	TRBJ1-1	.	TGTGCCAGCAGTTCTCCATCGCCCACTGAAGCTTTCTTT	CASSSPSPTEAFF
.	TRBV28	TRBJ2-4	many	TGTGCCAGCAGCCTTCCTGGGGGGTTAGCCAAAAACATTCAGTACTTC	CASSLPGGLAKNIQYF
.	TRBV28	TRBJ1-1	.	TGTGCCAGCAGTTTTATGGGCACTGAAGCTTTCTTT	CASSFMGTEAFF
TRBD1	TRBV2	TRBJ2-1	few	TGTGCCAGCAGTGAAGCGAGCCCAACATGGACAGGGAACTACGAGCAGTTCTTC	CASSEASPTWTGNYEQFF
.	TRBV20-1	TRBJ2-3	.	TGCAGTGTACGGCTAGCGACAGATACGCAGTATTTT	CSVRLATDTQYF
TRBD2	TRBV7-9	TRBJ2-7	few	TGTGCCAGCAGCTCCGTCGGACTAGGCGGAGAGCAGTACTTC	CASSSVGLGGEQYF
.	TRBV7-9	TRBJ2-7	many	TGTGCCAGCAGCGCGCGGGGAACCGGGACAGCCTACTCCTACGAGCAGTACTTC	CASSARGTGTAYSYEQYF
TRBD2	TRBV12-5	TRBJ2-3	.	TGTGCTAGTGGTTCCCCCGGACTAGCGGGGGGGCCGAGTACGCAGTATTTT	CASGSPGLAGGPSTQYF
TRBD2	TRBV7-3	TRBJ2-3	.	TGTGCCAGCAGCTTAACGCCGACTAGCTTTTTGGGAACAGATACGCAGTATTTT	CASSLTPTSFLGTDTQYF
.	TRBV28	TRBJ1-4	.	TGTGCCGGCAGCCGGCGGACCGGGACAACTAATGAAAAACTGTTTTTT	CAGSRRTGTTNEKLFF
.	TRBV5-1	TRBJ2-3	.	TGCGCCAGCAGCTTGGCCCTTACACCCAAGTCAACAGATACGCAGTATTTT	CASSLALTPKSTDTQYF
TRBD1	TRBV27	TRBJ1-1	.	TGTGCCAGCAGTACCCTACAGGGGTGGGACACTGAAGCTTTCTTT	CASSTLQGWDTEAFF
TRBD1	TRBV7-6	TRBJ2-7	few	TGTGCCAGCAGCGAGGGGACAGACCCTTTCTACGAGCAGTACTTC	CASSEGTDPFYEQYF
TRBD2	TRBV5-1	TRBJ2-7	many	TGCGCCAGCAGCTCGACTAGCGGGGGTCCCTACGAGCAGTACTTC	CASSSTSGGPYEQYF
.	TRBV12-3/TRBV12-4	TRBJ1-2	many	TGTGCCAGCAGCTCCACAGGAGGGGGAGGCTACACCTTC	CASSSTGGGGYTF
TRBD1	TRBV5-1	TRBJ1-1	few	TGCGCCAGCAGCTCAGCAGGGACAGTCACTGAAGCTTTCTTT	CASSSAGTVTEAFF
.	TRBV7-2	TRBJ1-1	.	TGTGCCAGCAGCTTAACACTTGCCCAGAACACTGAAGCTTTCTTT	CASSLTLAQNTEAFF
.	TRBV24-1	TRBJ2-2	.	TGTGCCACCAGTGATTTTTTCGGGAACACCGGGGAGCTGTTTTTT	CATSDFFGNTGELFF
TRBD1	TRBV20-1	TRBJ1-1	.	TGCAGTGCTGCCGGGACAGGAAATCTTGAAGCTTTCTTT	CSAAGTGNLEAFF
TRBD2	TRBV20-1	TRBJ2-5	few	TGCAGTGCTAGAGAGCTTAGGGACTACAATGAGCAGTACTTC	CSARELRDYNEQYF
TRBD2	TRBV20-1	TRBJ2-1	.	TGCAGTGCTAGAGATCGGCCTGCAAGCGGGAGTGGCAATGAGCAGTTCTTC	CSARDRPASGSGNEQFF
.	TRBV5-1	TRBJ2-4	.	TGCGCCAGCAGCCCGGGCGGACGGGAAAACATTCAGTACTTC	CASSPGGRENIQYF
.	TRBV5-1	TRBJ2-4	.	TGCGCCAGCAGTAACCGGGACGGGAAAAACATTCAGTACTTC	CASSNRDGKNIQYF
TRBD1	TRBV20-1	TRBJ2-7	.	TGCAGTGCTGGGACAGGGGGAACCCCCTACGAGCAGTACTTC	CSAGTGGTPYEQYF
.	TRBV28	TRBJ2-7	few	TGTGCCAGCAGCCAACCGTGGTTTAACTACGAGCAGTACTTC	CASSQPWFNYEQYF
.	TRBV29-1	TRBJ2-3	many	TGCAGCGTTGAAGCCCCACAGGGAGGGGCAGATACGCAGTATTTT	CSVEAPQGGADTQYF
TRBD1	TRBV20-1	TRBJ1-1	few	TGCAGTGCTAGTGCGCAGGGGGGACTAACTGAAACTTTCTTT	CSASAQGGLTETFF
.	TRBV12-3/TRBV12-4	TRBJ2-1	few	TGTGCCAGCAGTTTTCCGGGTCCCAATGAGCAGTTCTTC	CASSFPGPNEQFF
.	TRBV12-3/TRBV12-4	TRBJ2-3	.	TGTGCCAGCTCCAGTATCAGGGCCCCCACAGATACGCAGTATTTT	CASSSIRAPTDTQYF
.	TRBV6-1	TRBJ2-7	many	TGTGCCAGCAGTGAATGGACAGCCTACGAGCAGTACTTC	CASSEWTAYEQYF
.	TRBV6-5	TRBJ1-1	.	TGTGCCAGCAGGGGGGGACTGTCTGAAGCTTTCTTT	CASRGGLSEAFF
TRBD2	TRBV5-1	TRBJ2-5	few	TGCGCCAGCAGCTCGGAGGGTAGCGGGGTCGCGACCCAGTACTTC	CASSSEGSGVATQYF